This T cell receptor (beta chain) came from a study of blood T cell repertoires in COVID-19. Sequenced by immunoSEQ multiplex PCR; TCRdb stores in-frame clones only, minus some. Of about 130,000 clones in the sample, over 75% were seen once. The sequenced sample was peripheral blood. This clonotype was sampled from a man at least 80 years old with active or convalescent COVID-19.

CDR3 residues: CASSDRGANTGELFF. CDR3 coding DNA: TGTGCCAGCTCAGACAGGGGCGCGAACACCGGGGAGCTGTTTTTT. The J gene is TRBJ2-2, the V gene TRBV18; 8 bases fit TRBD1. This CDR3 comprises 15 residues. The germline V gene has CDR1 KGHSH and CDR2 LQKENI. After removal of 5 bases from V and 0 bases from J, the junction contained 2 bases not matched to a gene. Full variable domain (missing parts from reference TRBV18 and TRBJ2-2): NAGVMQNPRHLVRRRGQEARLRCSPMKGHSHVYWYRQLPEEGLKFMVYLQKENIIDESGMPKERFSAEFPKEGPSILRIQQVVRGDSAAYFCASSDRGANTGELFFGEGSRLTVL.